Given below is one T cell receptor beta chain in context. Only in-frame clones appear in the TCRdb table, and some are missing; sequencing was by immunoSEQ multiplex PCR. The table has around 250,000 clones, nearly 90% seen once; the top ten hold about 0.36%. The sample is drawn from a study of cytomegalovirus exposure and HLA in healthy donors. V was trimmed by 5 bases and J by 9 bases, leaving 17 bases between them. Looked up from germline, CDR1 is SGHAT and CDR2 is FQNNGV. The CDR3 runs to 13 residues. The V gene is TRBV11-2, the J gene TRBJ2-7; tentative D call: TRBD2 (7 bases). This clonotype was obtained from a woman between 18 and 29 years old in good health and CMV-seronegative. What was sequenced was PBMCs. The chain's CDR3 is CASSTRGDTGQYF. CDR3 coding DNA: TGTGCCAGCAGCACACGGGGGGACACGGGGCAGTACTTC.